These 11 T cell receptor beta chains were sequenced from one sample in a study of shared clonotypes between healthy human individuals. The assay was immunoSEQ multiplex PCR, and TCRdb's table has in-frame clones only and misses some. The sample has 400,000 to 600,000 clones; almost 80% are singletons. The sample comprised PBMCs. The receptors come from a woman aged 35 to 49 in good health. Some clones in this sample may be carry-over from other donors' samples.

The chain recombines TRBV10-3 with TRBJ2-1; D is unclear. CDR3 size: 12 residues. V was clipped by 3 bases and J by 8 bases, with 8 bases between them. Per germline, CDR1 ENHRY and CDR2 SYGVKD. In DNA, the CDR3 is TGTGCCATCAGTGATATTGGCGATGAGCAGTTCTTC. This codes for CAISDIGDEQFF.

The chain links TRBV28 to TRBJ1-2, with D unclear. Germline V lookup: CDR1 MDHEN, CDR2 SYDVKM. The CDR3 covers 15 residues. Trimming took 5 bases from V and 5 from J, leaving 18 bases between them. DNA of the CDR3: TGTGCCAGCAGTGGAGAGGTGAAACGAGGGTATGGCTACACCTTC. Translating it yields CASSGEVKRGYGYTF.

The chain is built from TRBV5-1 and TRBJ2-1, with D possibly matching TRBD1 (6 bases). Germline V gene lookup returns CDR1 SGHRS and CDR2 YFSETQ. Trimming shortened V by 1 base and J by 4 bases, and 9 bases separated the two germline ends. The CDR3 is 14 amino acids. In DNA, the CDR3 is TGCGCCAGCAGCTTGTTGCAGGGGTACAATGAGCAGTTCTTC. It codes for CASSLLQGYNEQFF.

The genes are TRBV11-2 and TRBJ2-7, with 10 nucleotides matching TRBD1. CDR1 is SGHAT, CDR2 FQNNGV, per germline. Trimming at V came to 5 bases and at J to 6 bases, leaving 7 bases not matched to a gene. This CDR3 spans 14 amino acids. In DNA, the CDR3 is TGTGCCAGCAGCCGATTGGGACAGGGGCTCGAGCAGTACTTC. It is translated as CASSRLGQGLEQYF.

This chain joins TRBV5-4 and TRBJ1-1, with D possibly matching TRBD1 (5 bases). Trimming pared 3 bases from V and 1 base from J, leaving 10 bases between. CDR3 length: 14 amino acids. CDR1 SGHNT and CDR2 YYREEE come from the germline V gene (reference sequence). CDR3 loop: CASSSGTQNTEAFF. DNA for the CDR3: TGTGCCAGCAGCTCCGGGACTCAGAACACTGAAGCTTTCTTT.

This chain joins TRBV30 and TRBJ2-7; 7 positions match TRBD1. J gave up 3 bases and V 6 bases, and 8 bases lay outside the gene matches. Germline CDR1 GTSNPN, CDR2 SVGIG (reference sequence). The CDR3 consists of 13 residues. The CDR3 region is CACETGKYYEQYF. The CDR3 DNA follows: TGTGCCTGCGAGACAGGGAAATACTACGAGCAGTACTTC.

The V gene is TRBV7-9, the J gene TRBJ1-4; D ambiguous. Germline loops: CDR1 SEHNR, CDR2 FQNEAQ (reference sequence). The ends were cut back, 5 bases at V and 11 bases at J, with 15 bases in the middle. The CDR3 is made up of 13 amino acids. For the CDR3, the DNA is TGTGCCAGCAGCCCGAAAGCGGGCGAGAAACTGTTTTTT. It codes for CASSPKAGEKLFF.

CDR3 nucleotides: TGTGCCATCAGTGAGACGAGTAGGGCGGGAGGTCCAGATACGCAGTATTTT. Protein product: CAISETSRAGGPDTQYF. The chain uses TRBV10-3 and TRBJ2-3; 8 positions agree with TRBD2. Losses at the gene ends were 2 bases for V and 4 bases for J; bases not matched to a gene: 11. CDR1 is ENHRY and CDR2 is SYGVKD in the germline V gene. The CDR3 runs to 17 residues.

In this sample, this clone turned up a few times. The genes are TRBV28 and TRBJ1-1; D unclear. Germline CDR1 is MDHEN and CDR2 is SYDVKM. Deletions cut 6 bases from V and 0 bases from J, with 8 bases between. CDR3 length: 13 amino acids. Here the CDR3 DNA reads TGTGCCAGCAGGCCTATAATGAACACTGAAGCTTTCTTT. Protein sequence: CASRPIMNTEAFF.

The chain links TRBV15 to TRBJ2-1; TRBD2 aligns across 8 bases. With V trimmed by 1 base and J by 9 bases, 14 bases remained unmatched. The germline V gene has CDR1 LNHNV and CDR2 YYDKDF (reference sequence). The CDR3 spans 17 residues. CDR3: CATSRAGGPRNDGEQFF. CDR3 coding DNA: TGTGCCACCAGCAGAGCGGGAGGGCCACGCAACGATGGTGAGCAGTTCTTC.

This rearrangement joins TRBV15 to TRBJ1-5; 7 nucleotides agree with TRBD1. The germline CDR1 and CDR2 sequences are LNHNV and YYDKDF (reference sequence). Unmatched junction bases numbered 15, after V lost 5 bases and J lost 2 bases. CDR3 length: 18 amino acids. In DNA form, the CDR3 reads TGTGCCACCAGCGCACCGGGACAGTGGGTAGAGGGCAATCAGCCCCAGCATTTT. Protein product: CATSAPGQWVEGNQPQHF.